This TCR beta chain was profiled in a study of T cells after somatic rescue of genetic block. Sequencing was performed with immunoSEQ multiplex PCR; in TCRdb, only in-frame clones are kept and a portion is missing. The repertoire consists of more than 70,000 clones, with about 90% occurring once and the leading ten covering around 1.5%. The V and J ends lost 4 bases and 3 bases, in that order; junction bases with no gene match: 4. The CDR3 has 14 residues. Germline CDR1 SGHDT, CDR2 YYEEEE. The sequence came from a woman between 18 and 29 years old. Sequenced sample: peripheral blood mononuclear cells (PBMCs). This sequence joins TRBV5-6 and TRBJ1-5; TRBD1 agrees at 7 bases. The CDR3 is CASSLGQYNQPQHF. DNA for the CDR3: TGTGCCAGCAGCCTGGGACAGTACAATCAGCCCCAGCATTTT.